This T cell receptor (beta chain) was profiled in a study of T cell clonality in common variable immunodeficiency. This clone was seen ten or more times. The antigen is unknown. Read data end 3 residues before the CDR3 end; the end is taken from the germline J gene. Equal genomic DNA amounts from CVID and control samples were sequenced. The assay was immunoSEQ multiplex PCR, and TCRdb's table has in-frame clones only and misses some. The table lists approximately 60,000 clones, with no singletons. Both groups were predominantly of Caucasian heritage. Study-wide findings and caveats: CVID subjects had higher TCRbeta clonality than healthy controls, most marked in about a third. Repertoire-complication correlations in CVID were limited by patient heterogeneity.

Per germline, CDR1 LNHDA and CDR2 SQIVND (reference sequence). This CDR3 is built from 14 residues. The receptor was isolated from a person between 18 and 70 years old in good health. The rearrangement joins TRBV19 to TRBJ2-2; D is possibly TRBD1 (5 bases). Input material: peripheral blood mononuclear cells. Partial CDR3 DNA: TGTGCCAGTAGTGTACAGGCCTCCAATGAAAAG. Encoded protein: CASSVQASNEK. The entire CDR3 protein is CASSVQASNEKLFF.